This T cell receptor (beta chain) was recorded in a study of beta chain features in type 1 diabetes. Study overall: Researchers looked at approximately 110,000,000 sorted cells across all samples. Regarding the study as a whole: Shortening that was moderate but significant affected the TCRB CDR3s of Type 1 diabetes patients in all four CD4+ subsets. Type 1 diabetes patients showed fewer insertions and more deletions at VDJ junctions.

The CDR3 is 15 amino acids. Per the germline V gene, CDR1 is SEHNR and CDR2 is FQNEAQ (reference sequence). Trimming shortened V by 1 base and J by 1 base, and 10 bases separated the two germline ends. The study reverse transcribed the entire isolated RNA, so it sequenced expressed TCRB transcripts. Generated by immunoSEQ multiplex PCR, the TCRdb table keeps only in-frame clones and is missing some. The sample holds approximately 400,000 clones, roughly 16% seen once. This clone was seen more than once but under ten times. Its target is not known. Sequencing used naive CD4+ T cells from blood. J is TRBJ1-1 and V is TRBV7-9; D uncertain. This clonotype was sampled from a woman under 30 in good health. The CDR3: CASSLVEGRNTEAFF. In DNA, the CDR3 is TGTGCCAGCAGCTTAGTTGAGGGAAGGAACACTGAAGCTTTCTTT.